This T cell receptor (beta chain) originates from a study of graft-versus-host responses after intestinal transplantation. Study-level background: Multivisceral, liver-intestinal, or isolated intestinal grafts were transplanted into recipients. Every recipient underwent anti-thymocyte globulin induction, then tacrolimus and steroids for about three years.

The table came from immunoSEQ multiplex PCR; TCRdb's copy has only in-frame clones and leaves some out. This repertoire shows 20,000 to 25,000 clones, roughly 94% found once; its top ten account for around 0.52%. CDR1 is MNHNY, CDR2 SVGAGI, per germline (reference sequence). The CDR3 is 15 residues long. V lost 2 bases and J 1 base, leaving 10 bases between the germline ends. The receptor was isolated from a human patient who received an intestinal transplant, so some T cells may come from the graft donor. The sample in question was PBMCs, obtained 156 days after intestinal transplant. This sequence joins TRBV6-6 and TRBJ2-3; a possible D gene is TRBD2 (7 bases). CDR3: CASSYGRGGTDTQYF. The CDR3 DNA is TGTGCCAGCAGTTACGGGAGGGGGGGCACAGATACGCAGTATTTT.